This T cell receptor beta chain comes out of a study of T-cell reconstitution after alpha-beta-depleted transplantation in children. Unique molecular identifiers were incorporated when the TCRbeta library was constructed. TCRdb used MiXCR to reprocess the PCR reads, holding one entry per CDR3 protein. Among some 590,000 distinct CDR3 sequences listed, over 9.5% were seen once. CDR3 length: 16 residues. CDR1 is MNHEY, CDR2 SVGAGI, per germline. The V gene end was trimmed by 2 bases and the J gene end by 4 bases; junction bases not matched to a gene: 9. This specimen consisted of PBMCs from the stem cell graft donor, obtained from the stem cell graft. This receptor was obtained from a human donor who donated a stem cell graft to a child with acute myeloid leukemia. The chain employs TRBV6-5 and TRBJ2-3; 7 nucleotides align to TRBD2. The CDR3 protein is CASSYGGGRRADTQYF. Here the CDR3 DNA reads TGTGCCAGCAGTTACGGGGGGGGGAGGAGGGCAGATACGCAGTATTTT.